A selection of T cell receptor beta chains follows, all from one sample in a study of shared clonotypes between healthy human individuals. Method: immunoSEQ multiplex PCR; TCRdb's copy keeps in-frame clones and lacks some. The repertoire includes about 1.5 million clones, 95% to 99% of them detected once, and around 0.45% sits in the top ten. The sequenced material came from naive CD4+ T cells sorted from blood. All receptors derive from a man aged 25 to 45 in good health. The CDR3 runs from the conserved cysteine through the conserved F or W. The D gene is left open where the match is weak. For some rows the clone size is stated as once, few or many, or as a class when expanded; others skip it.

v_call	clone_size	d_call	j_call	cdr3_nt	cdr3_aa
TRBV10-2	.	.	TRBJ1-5	TGCGCCAGCGCGTTTAATACAGGGAGTAATCAGCCCCAGCATTTT	CASAFNTGSNQPQHF
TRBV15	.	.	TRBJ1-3	TGTGCCACCTCCGTGGTCTCTGGAAACACCATATATTTT	CATSVVSGNTIYF
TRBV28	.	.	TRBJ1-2	TGTGCCAGCAGCGGGAGTCCCCCTGGCTACACCTTC	CASSGSPPGYTF
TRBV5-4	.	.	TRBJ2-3	TGTGCCAGCAGCCGTGAGGGGTGGGCTAGCGCCGGGAGCACAGATACGCAGTATTTT	CASSREGWASAGSTDTQYF
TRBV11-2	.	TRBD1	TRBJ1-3	TGTGCCAGCAGCACCTACAGGGGGACCTCTGGAAACACCATATATTTT	CASSTYRGTSGNTIYF
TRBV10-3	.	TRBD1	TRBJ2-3	TGTGCCATCAGTGGATGGACAGGCAGCACAGATACGCAGTATTTT	CAISGWTGSTDTQYF
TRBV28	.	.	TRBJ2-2	TGTGCCAGCAGTTCGCGACGGGGGACCCCTAACACCGGGGAGCTGTTTTTT	CASSSRRGTPNTGELFF
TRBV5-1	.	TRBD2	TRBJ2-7	TGCGCCAGCAGCGGACGACTAGCGGGAGGAGGCGAGCAGTACTTC	CASSGRLAGGGEQYF
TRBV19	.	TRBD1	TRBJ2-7	TGTGCCAGTAGTATAGTATGGGCAGGGGGCGTCTACGAGCAGTACTTC	CASSIVWAGGVYEQYF
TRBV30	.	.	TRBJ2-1	TGTGCCTGGAGTGTCGGGACAAACAATGAGCAGTTCTTC	CAWSVGTNNEQFF
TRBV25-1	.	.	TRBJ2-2	TGTGCCAGCAGTGAATACCCCGCTCCCACCGGGGAGCTGTTTTTT	CASSEYPAPTGELFF
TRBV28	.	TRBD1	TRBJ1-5	TGTGCCAGCAGTTATACAGGGGGCGGTAGCAATCAGCCCCAGCATTTT	CASSYTGGGSNQPQHF
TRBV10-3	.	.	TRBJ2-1	TGTGCCATCACAGGGGGGAACAATGAGCAGTTCTTC	CAITGGNNEQFF
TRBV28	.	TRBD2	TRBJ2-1	TGTGCCAGCAGTTTAATCCTAGCGGGAGTGGTTGAGCAGTTCTTC	CASSLILAGVVEQFF
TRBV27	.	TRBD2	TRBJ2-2	TGTGCCAGCACCGGCGGGAGTCGGCTCACCGGGGAGCTGTTTTTT	CASTGGSRLTGELFF
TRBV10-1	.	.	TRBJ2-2	TGCGCCAGCAGTGAATCCCCGGGACCCCTAACCGGGGAGCTGTTTTTT	CASSESPGPLTGELFF
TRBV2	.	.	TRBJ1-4	TGTGCCAGCAGTCGGACAGTTTGGGAAAAACTGTTTTTT	CASSRTVWEKLFF
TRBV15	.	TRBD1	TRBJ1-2	TGTGCCACCATACCGAGACAGGGCGCTAACTATGGCTACACCTTC	CATIPRQGANYGYTF
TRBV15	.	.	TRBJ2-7	TGTGCCACCAGCAGAGATGCTTACGAGCAGTACTTC	CATSRDAYEQYF
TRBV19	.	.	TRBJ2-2	TGTGCCAGTGAGGGCCCCAACACCGGGGAGCTGTTTTTT	CASEGPNTGELFF
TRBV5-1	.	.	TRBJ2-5	TGCGCCAGCAGCCCTGGGGGTAGGTTCCCAGAGACCCAGTACTTC	CASSPGGRFPETQYF
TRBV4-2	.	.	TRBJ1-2	TGTGCCAGCAGCCAACAGGGACCACTTAACTATGGCTACACCTTC	CASSQQGPLNYGYTF
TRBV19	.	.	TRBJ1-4	TGTGCCAGTAAGGGCAGGGAAGGTGAAAAACTGTTTTTT	CASKGREGEKLFF
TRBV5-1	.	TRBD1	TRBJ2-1	TGCGCCAGCAGCCGGACAGGGGGCCCCTACAATGAGCAGTTCTTC	CASSRTGGPYNEQFF
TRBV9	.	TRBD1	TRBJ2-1	TGTGCCAGCAGCGCAGACAGGGGACCTGGCGAGCAGTTCTTC	CASSADRGPGEQFF
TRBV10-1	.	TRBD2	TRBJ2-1	TGCGCCAGCAGTGAGTCGGCGGGAGTGACCTACAATGAGCAGTTCTTC	CASSESAGVTYNEQFF
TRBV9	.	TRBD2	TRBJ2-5	TGTGCCAGCAGCGAGCGACTAGCGGGACTCCAAGAGACCCAGTACTTC	CASSERLAGLQETQYF
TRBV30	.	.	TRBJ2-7	TGTGCCTGGAGTGTAAACTTTCTCGGGAGCGAGCAGTACTTC	CAWSVNFLGSEQYF
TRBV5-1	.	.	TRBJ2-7	TGCGCCAGCAGCTTGGATTACGGGGGCGAGGTTTACTACGAGCAGTACTTC	CASSLDYGGEVYYEQYF
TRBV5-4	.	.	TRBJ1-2	TGTGCCAGCAGCTTAGGTGGCTATGGCTACACCTTC	CASSLGGYGYTF
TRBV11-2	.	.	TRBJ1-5	TGTGCCAGCAGCCCCGAGCCAGATAGCAATCAGCCCCAGCATTTT	CASSPEPDSNQPQHF
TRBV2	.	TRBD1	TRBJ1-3	TGTGCCAGCAGTGTTAAGGACAGGGGAAACACCATATATTTT	CASSVKDRGNTIYF
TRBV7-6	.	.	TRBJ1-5	TGTGCCAGCAGCTTAGCCCAGGGCAATCAGCCCCAGCATTTT	CASSLAQGNQPQHF
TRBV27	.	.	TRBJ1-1	TGTGCCAGCAGTTTATCCGGGCTTTGGGAGGGCACTGAAGCTTTCTTT	CASSLSGLWEGTEAFF
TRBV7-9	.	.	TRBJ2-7	TGTGCCAGCAAACTCGCAGGGGTAGGGGTCTCCTACGAGCAGTACTTC	CASKLAGVGVSYEQYF
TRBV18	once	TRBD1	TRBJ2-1	TGTGCCAGCTCACACCGGGACAGGGTTACCTACAATGAGCAGTTCTTC	CASSHRDRVTYNEQFF
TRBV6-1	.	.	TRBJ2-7	TGTGCCAGCAGTGAATTAGGGGAGGCTTTCGGCGAGCAGTACTTC	CASSELGEAFGEQYF
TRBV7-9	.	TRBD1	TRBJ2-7	TGTGCCAGCAGCTTACCTTTAGCGGACAGGGAAAAGCAGTACTTC	CASSLPLADREKQYF
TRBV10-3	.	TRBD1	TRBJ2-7	TGTGCCATCACCTGGGACAGAAACTCCTACGAGCAGTACTTC	CAITWDRNSYEQYF
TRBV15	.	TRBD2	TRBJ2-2	TGTGCCACCAGCAGAAGACTAGCGGGAGGCGTTCACACCGGGGAGCTGTTTTTT	CATSRRLAGGVHTGELFF
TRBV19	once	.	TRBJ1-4	TGTGCCAGTAGTGCCTACGCCAGGGGCGGGCGTGAAAAACTGTTTTTT	CASSAYARGGREKLFF
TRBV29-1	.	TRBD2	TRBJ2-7	TGCAGCGTTGAGGGTAGCGGGAGTTACGAGCAGTACTTC	CSVEGSGSYEQYF
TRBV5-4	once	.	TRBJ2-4	TGTGCCAGCAGCTCCTCCGGGAAAAACATTCAGTACTTC	CASSSSGKNIQYF
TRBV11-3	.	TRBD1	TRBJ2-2	TGTGCCAGCAGCAACATGCAGGGGGTCACCGGGGAGCTGTTTTTT	CASSNMQGVTGELFF
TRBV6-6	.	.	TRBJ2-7	TGTGCCAGCAGTTCCCCATCTGGCTCCTACGAGCAGTACTTC	CASSSPSGSYEQYF
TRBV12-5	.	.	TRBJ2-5	TGTGCTAGTGGTCTCCCGGTGAGGGGAGAGACCCAGTACTTC	CASGLPVRGETQYF
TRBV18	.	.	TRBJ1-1	TGTGCCACCGCCGGGGACTTGAACACTGAAGCTTTCTTT	CATAGDLNTEAFF
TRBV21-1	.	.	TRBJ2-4	TGTGCCAGCAGCAAAAGGTGGGGTAGGGTACTAATAGCCAAAAACATTCAGTACTTC	CASSKRWGRVLIAKNIQYF
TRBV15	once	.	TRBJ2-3	TGTGCCACCAGCAGATCACTCCCGGGACCCGGTAGCACAGATACGCAGTATTTT	CATSRSLPGPGSTDTQYF
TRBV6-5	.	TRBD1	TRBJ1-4	TGTGCCAGCAGTTTACACCGACAGGGTAGGGATGAAAAACTGTTTTTT	CASSLHRQGRDEKLFF
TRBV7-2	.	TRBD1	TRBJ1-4	TGTGCCAGCAGCTCGAACAGGGGTTGGAATGAAAAACTGTTTTTT	CASSSNRGWNEKLFF
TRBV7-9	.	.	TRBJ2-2	TGTGCCAGCAGCTACCTTTACAGGGACGAAAACACCGGGGAGCTGTTTTTT	CASSYLYRDENTGELFF
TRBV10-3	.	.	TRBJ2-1	TGTGCCATCAGTGAGGGGGTTACCGGATCAGGGCGCAATGAGCAGTTCTTC	CAISEGVTGSGRNEQFF
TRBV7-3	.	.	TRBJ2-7	TGTGCCAGCAGCTCCTCGACAGTCGACGAGCAGTACTTC	CASSSSTVDEQYF
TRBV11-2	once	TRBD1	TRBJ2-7	TGTGCCAGCAGCTTAGTCAGGGGGCGTTGGGAGCAGTACTTC	CASSLVRGRWEQYF
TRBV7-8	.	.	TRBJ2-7	TGTGCCAGCAGCTTAATTTTTGAGCAGCCCTACGAGCAGTACTTC	CASSLIFEQPYEQYF
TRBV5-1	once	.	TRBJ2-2	TGCGCCAGCAGCTACCGCAGTTTCGACAGATACAACACCGGGGAGCTGTTTTTT	CASSYRSFDRYNTGELFF
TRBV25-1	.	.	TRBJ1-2	TGTGCCAGCAGTGAATCCCAAAAGAGCTATGGCTACACCTTC	CASSESQKSYGYTF
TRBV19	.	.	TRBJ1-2	TGTGCCAGTAGTATAGTAGGAGGTGGCTACACCTTC	CASSIVGGGYTF
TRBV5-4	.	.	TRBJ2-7	TGTGCCAGCAGCTTGGCCTCGGGGGTCGGGGAGCAGTACTTC	CASSLASGVGEQYF